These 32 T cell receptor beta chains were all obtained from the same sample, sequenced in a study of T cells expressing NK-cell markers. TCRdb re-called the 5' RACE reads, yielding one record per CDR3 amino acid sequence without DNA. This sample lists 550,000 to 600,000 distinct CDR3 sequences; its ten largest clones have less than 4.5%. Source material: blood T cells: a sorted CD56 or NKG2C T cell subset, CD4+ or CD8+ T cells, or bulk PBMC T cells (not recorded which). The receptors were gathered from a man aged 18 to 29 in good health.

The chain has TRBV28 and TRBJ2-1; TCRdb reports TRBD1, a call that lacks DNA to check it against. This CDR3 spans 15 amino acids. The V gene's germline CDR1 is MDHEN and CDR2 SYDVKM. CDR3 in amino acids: CASSPDRSSGNEQFF.

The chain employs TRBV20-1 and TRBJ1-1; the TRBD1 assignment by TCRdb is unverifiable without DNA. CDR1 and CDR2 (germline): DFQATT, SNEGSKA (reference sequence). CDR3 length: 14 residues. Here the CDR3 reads CSAIWTGLNTEAFF.

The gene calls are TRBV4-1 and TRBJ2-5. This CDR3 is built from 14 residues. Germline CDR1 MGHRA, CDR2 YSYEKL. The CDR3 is CASSHPQAKETQYF.

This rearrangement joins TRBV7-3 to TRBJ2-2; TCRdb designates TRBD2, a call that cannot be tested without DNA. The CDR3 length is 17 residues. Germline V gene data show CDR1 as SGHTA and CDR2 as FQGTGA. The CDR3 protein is CASSLRGGHPNTGELFF.

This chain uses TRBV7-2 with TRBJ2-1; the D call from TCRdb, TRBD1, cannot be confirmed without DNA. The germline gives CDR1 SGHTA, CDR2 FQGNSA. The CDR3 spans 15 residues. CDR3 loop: CASSRGQGATNEQFF.

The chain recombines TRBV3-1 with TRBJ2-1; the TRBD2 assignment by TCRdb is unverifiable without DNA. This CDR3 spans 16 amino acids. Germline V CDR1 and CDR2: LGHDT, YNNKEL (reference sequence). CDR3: CASSQAASGSLRKKFF.

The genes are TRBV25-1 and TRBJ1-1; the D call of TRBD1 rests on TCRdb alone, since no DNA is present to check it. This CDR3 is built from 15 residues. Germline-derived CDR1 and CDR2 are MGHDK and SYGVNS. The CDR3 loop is CASSESGGQNTEAFF.

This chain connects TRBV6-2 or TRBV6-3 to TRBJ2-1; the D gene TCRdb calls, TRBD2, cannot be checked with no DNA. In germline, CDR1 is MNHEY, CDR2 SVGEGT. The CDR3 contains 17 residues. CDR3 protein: CASSYSLAHSLGNEQFF.

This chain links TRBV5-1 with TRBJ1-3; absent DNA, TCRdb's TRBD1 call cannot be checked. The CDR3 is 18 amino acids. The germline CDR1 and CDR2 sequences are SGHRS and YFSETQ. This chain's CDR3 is CASSLEGRDMSSGNTIYF.

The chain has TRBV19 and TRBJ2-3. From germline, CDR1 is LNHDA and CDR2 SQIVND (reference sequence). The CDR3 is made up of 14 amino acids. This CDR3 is CASSILLSTDTQYF.

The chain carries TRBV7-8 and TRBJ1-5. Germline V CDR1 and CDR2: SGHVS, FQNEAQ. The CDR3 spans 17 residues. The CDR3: CASSLVWNKLSNQPQHF.

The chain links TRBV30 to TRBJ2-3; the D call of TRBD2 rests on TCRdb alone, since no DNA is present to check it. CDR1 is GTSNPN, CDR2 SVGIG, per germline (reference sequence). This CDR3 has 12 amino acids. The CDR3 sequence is CAWGLLRGTQYF.

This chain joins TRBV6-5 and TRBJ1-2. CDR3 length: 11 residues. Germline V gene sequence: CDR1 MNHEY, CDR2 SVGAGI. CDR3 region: CASSGINGYTF.

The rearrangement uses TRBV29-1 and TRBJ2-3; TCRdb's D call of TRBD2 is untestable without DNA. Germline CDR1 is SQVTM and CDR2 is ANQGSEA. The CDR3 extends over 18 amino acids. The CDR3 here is CSVEPSTGLAGDTDTQYF.

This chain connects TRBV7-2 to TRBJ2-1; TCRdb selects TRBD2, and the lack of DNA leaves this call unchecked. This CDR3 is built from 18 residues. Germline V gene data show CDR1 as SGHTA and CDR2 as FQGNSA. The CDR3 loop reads CASSLALPGGVFGNEQFF. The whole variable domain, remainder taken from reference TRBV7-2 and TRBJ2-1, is GAGVSQSPSNKVTEKGKDVELRCDPISGHTALYWYRQSLGQGLEFLIYFQGNSAPDKSGLPSDRFSAERTGGSVSTLTIQRTQQEDSAVYLCASSLALPGGVFGNEQFFGPGTRLTVL.

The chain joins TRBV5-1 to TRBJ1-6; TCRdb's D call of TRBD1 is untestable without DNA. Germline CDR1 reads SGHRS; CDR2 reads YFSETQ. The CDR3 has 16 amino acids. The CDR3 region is CASSLGTGGEDSPLHF.

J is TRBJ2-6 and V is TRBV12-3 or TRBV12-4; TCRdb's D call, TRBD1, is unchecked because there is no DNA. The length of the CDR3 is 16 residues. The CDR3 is CASRLRGQSATNVLTF.

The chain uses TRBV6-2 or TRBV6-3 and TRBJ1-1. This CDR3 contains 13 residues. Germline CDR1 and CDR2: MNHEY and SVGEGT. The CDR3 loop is CASSYPRNTEAFF.

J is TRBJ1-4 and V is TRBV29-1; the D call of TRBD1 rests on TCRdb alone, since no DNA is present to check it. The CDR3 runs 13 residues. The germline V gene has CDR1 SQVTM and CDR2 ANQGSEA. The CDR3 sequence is CSVSGDRGEKLFF. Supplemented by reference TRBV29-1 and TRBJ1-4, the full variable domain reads SAVISQKPSRDICQRGTSLTIQCQVDSQVTMMFWYRQQPGQSLTLIATANQGSEATYESGFVIDKFPISRPNLTFSTLTVSNMSPEDSSIYLCSVSGDRGEKLFFGSGTQLSVL.

CDR3 loop: CASQFSNRANTGELFF. This chain connects TRBV27 to TRBJ2-2. Germline values: CDR1 MNHEY, CDR2 SMNVEV (reference sequence). The CDR3 totals 16 residues.

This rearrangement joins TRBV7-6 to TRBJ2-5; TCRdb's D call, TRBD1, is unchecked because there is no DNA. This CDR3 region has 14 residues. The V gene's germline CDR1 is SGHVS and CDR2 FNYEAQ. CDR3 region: CASSLGGRMETQYF.

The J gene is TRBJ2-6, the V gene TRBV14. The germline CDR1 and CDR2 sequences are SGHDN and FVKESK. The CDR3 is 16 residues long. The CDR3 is CASSQDANSGANVLTF.

CDR3 sequence: CASRPFFRGGASYNEQFF. The J gene is TRBJ2-1, the V gene TRBV12-3 or TRBV12-4; TCRdb's D call, TRBD1, is unchecked because there is no DNA. This CDR3 contains 18 residues.

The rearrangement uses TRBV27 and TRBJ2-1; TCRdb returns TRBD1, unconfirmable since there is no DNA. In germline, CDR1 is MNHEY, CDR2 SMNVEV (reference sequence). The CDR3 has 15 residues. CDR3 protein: CASSHRVGRDNEQFF.

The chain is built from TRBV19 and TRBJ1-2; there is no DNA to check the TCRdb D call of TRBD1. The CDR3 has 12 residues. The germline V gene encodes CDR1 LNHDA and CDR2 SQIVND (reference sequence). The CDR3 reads CASTGINYGYTF.

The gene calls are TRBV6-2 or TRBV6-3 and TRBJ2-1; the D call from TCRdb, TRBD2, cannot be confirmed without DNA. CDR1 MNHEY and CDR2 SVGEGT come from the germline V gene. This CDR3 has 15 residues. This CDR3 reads CASSRIAGDDDEQFF.

The chain's CDR3 is CASSFSSTSTDTQYF. V gene TRBV7-8 combines with J gene TRBJ2-3. CDR3 size: 15 residues. Germline V gives CDR1 SGHVS, CDR2 FQNEAQ.

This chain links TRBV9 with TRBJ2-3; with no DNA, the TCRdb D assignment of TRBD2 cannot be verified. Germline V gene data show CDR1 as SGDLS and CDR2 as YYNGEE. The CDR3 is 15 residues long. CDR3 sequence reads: CASSGRLAGSDTQYF.

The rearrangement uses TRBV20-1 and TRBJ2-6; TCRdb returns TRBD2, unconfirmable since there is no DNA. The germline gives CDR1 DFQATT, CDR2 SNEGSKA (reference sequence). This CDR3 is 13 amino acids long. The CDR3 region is CSAGPGGANVLTF.

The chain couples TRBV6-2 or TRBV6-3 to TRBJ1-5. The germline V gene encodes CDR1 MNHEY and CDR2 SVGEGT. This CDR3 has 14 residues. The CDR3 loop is CASSYPDVNQPQHF.

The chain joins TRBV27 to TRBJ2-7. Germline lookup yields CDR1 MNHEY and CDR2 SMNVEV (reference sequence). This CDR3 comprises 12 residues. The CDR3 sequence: CAAGGESYEQYF.

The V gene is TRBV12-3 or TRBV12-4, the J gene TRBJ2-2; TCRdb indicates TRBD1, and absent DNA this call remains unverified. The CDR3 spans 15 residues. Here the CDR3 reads CASSSGTTTTGELFF.